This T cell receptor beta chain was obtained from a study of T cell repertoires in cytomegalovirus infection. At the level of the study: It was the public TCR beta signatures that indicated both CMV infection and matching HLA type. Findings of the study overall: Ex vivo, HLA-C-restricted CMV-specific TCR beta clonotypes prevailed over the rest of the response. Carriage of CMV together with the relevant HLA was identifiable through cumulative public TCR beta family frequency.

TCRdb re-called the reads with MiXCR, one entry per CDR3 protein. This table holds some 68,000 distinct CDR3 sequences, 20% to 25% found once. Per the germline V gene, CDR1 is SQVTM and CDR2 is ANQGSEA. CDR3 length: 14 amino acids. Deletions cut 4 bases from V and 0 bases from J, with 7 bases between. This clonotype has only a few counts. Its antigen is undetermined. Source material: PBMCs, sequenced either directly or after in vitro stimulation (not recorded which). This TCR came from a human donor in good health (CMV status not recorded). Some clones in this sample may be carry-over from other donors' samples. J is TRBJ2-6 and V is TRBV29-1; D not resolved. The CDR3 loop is CSVALGSGANVLTF. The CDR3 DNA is TGCAGCGTTGCCCTTGGCTCTGGGGCCAACGTCCTGACTTTC. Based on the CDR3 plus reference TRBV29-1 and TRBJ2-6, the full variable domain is SAVISQKPSRDICQRGTSLTIQCQVDSQVTMMFWYRQQPGQSLTLIATANQGSEATYESGFVIDKFPISRPNLTFSTLTVSNMSPEDSSIYLCSVALGSGANVLTFGAGSRLTVL.